This TCR beta chain comes out of a study of blood T cell repertoires in COVID-19. In terms of age and location, participants ranged from roughly 18 to 90 years and lived in about 25 US areas. Each participant's cohort was designated according to participant-reported clinical history. From germline, CDR1 is MDHEN and CDR2 SYDVKM. The CDR3 extends over 17 amino acids. Losses at the gene ends were 2 bases for V and 1 base for J; bases not matched to a gene: 10. Libraries were prepared by immunoSEQ multiplex PCR; TCRdb keeps only in-frame clonotypes and omits some of them. This table holds around 340,000 clones, 85% to 90% found once.

V gene TRBV28 combines with J gene TRBJ1-1; 7 positions agree with TRBD1. This receptor was obtained from a woman in her twenties or thirties who had been exposed to COVID-19. The specimen sequenced was PBMCs or T cells enriched from blood (not recorded which). The CDR3 reads CASSLTRGKVTNTEAFF. DNA for the CDR3: TGTGCCAGCAGTTTAACCAGGGGGAAGGTGACGAACACTGAAGCTTTCTTT.